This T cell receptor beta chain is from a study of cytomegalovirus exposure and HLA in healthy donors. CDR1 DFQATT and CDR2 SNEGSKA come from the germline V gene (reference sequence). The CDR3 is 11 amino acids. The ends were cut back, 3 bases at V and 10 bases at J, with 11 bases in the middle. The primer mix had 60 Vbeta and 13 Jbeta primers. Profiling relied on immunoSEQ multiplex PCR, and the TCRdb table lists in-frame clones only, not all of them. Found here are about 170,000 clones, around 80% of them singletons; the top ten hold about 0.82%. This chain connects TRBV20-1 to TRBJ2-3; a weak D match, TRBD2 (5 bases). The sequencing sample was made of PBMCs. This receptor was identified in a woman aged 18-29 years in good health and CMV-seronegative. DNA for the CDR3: TGCAGTGCTAGTGGAGGAGACCCGCAGTATTTT. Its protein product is CSASGGDPQYF.